The T cell receptor beta chain described here comes from a study of cytomegalovirus exposure and HLA in healthy donors. Clones were read by immunoSEQ multiplex PCR, and TCRdb kept only the in-frame ones, dropping some. Counted here are more than 200,000 clones, more than 75% occurring once; the ten biggest clones make up around 12%. Trimming removed 2 bases at V and 4 bases at J, with 14 bases between. The germline V gene encodes CDR1 SNHLY and CDR2 FYNNEI. The CDR3 is made up of 15 amino acids. The sequence was collected from a young man in good health and CMV-seropositive. Sequences were obtained from PBMCs. The rearrangement uses TRBV2 and TRBJ1-1, with unresolved D. The CDR3 DNA follows: TGTGCCAGCAGTGAATTTAGAAACGAGGGCACTGAAGCTTTCTTT. Translated, it gives CASSEFRNEGTEAFF. The full variable domain, its missing parts supplied by reference TRBV2 and TRBJ1-1, is EPEVTQTPSHQVTQMGQEVILRCVPISNHLYFYWYRQILGQKVEFLVSFYNNEISEKSEIFDDQFSVERPDGSNFTLKIRSTKLEDSAMYFCASSEFRNEGTEAFFGQGTRLTVV.